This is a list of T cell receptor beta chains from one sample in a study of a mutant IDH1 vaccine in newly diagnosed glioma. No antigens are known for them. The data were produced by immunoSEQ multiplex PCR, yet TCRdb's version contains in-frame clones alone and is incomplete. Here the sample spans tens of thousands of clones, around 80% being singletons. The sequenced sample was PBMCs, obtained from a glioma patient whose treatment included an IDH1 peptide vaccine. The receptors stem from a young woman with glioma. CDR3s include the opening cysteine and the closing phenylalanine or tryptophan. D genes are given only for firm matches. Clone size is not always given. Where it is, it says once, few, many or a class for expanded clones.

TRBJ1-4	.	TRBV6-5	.	TGTGCCAGCAGTTACCGGCAGGGAGGTGAAAAACTGTTTTTT	CASSYRQGGEKLFF
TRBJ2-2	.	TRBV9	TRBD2	TGTGCCAGCAGCCCCTCGGGACTAGCCGGCGGGGAGCTGTTTTTT	CASSPSGLAGGELFF
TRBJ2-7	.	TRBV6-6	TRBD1	TGTGCCAGCAGTACAGGACAGGGTAACGAGCAGTACTTC	CASSTGQGNEQYF
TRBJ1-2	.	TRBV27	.	TGTGCCAGCAGTCCCACCTTGGTTTACGGCTACACCTTC	CASSPTLVYGYTF
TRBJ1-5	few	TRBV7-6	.	TGTGCCAGCAGCTTGCCGAGCGGCCGGCAGCCCCAGCATTTT	CASSLPSGRQPQHF
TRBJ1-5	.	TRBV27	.	TGTGCCAGCAGCAGCGGGACGGGGCCCCAGCATTTT	CASSSGTGPQHF
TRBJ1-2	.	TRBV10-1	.	TGCGCCAGCCCCGAAGCCTGGTCTTTTGACCCTGGCTACACCTTC	CASPEAWSFDPGYTF
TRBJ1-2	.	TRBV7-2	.	TGTGCCAGCAGCCCCCGGGGCCGCGGCTACACCTTC	CASSPRGRGYTF
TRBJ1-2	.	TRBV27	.	TGTGCCAGCAGTCGACAGGCCCTGAGAGGCTACACCTTC	CASSRQALRGYTF
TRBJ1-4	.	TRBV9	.	TGTGCCAGCAACTCACGGACTAATGAAAAACTGTTTTTT	CASNSRTNEKLFF
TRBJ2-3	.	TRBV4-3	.	TGCGCCAGCAGCCAAGATCTAGGGGGTTCCGGCTCAGATACGCAGTATTTT	CASSQDLGGSGSDTQYF
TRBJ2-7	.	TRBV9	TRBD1	TGTGCCAGCAGCGAGAGGGGGGACAGGGGGCACTACGAGCAGTACTTC	CASSERGDRGHYEQYF
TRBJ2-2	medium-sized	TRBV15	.	TGTGCCACCAGCACCTTAAGGGGCACCGGGGAGCTGTTTTTT	CATSTLRGTGELFF
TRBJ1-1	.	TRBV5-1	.	TGCGCCAGCAGCCAGGACGGTGTAGGTGAAGCTTTCTTT	CASSQDGVGEAFF
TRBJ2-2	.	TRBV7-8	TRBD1	TGTGCCAGCAGTTCAGGACAGGGATGGACCGGGGAGCTGTTTTTT	CASSSGQGWTGELFF
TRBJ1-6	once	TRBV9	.	TGTGCCAGCAGCGATGGGGGGCTCGGGTCACCCCTCCACTTT	CASSDGGLGSPLHF
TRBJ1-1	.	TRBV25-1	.	TGTGCCAGCATTCCGCTGGGGGCGGGCACTGAAGCTTTCTTT	CASIPLGAGTEAFF
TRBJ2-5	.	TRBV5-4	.	TGTGCCAGCAGCGCCGTGGGGCAAGAGACCCAGTACTTC	CASSAVGQETQYF
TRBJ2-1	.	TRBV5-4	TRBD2	TGTGCCAGCAGCCACGGACTAGCGGGGCACAATGAGCAGTTCTTC	CASSHGLAGHNEQFF
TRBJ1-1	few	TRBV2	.	TGTGCCATCCCACGGAGGGGTGGGTTGCGCGCTTTCTTT	CAIPRRGGLRAFF
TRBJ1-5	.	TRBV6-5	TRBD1	TGTGCCAGCAGTCGGGACAGAAATCAGCCCCAGCATTTT	CASSRDRNQPQHF
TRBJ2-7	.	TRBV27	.	TGTGCCAGCAGTTTATCTACGGGGGACGAGCAGTACTTC	CASSLSTGDEQYF
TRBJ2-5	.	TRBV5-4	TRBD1	TGTGCCAGCAGCTTTTTACAGGGGGTCAAGAGTACCCAGTACTTC	CASSFLQGVKSTQYF
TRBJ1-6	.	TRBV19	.	TGTGCCAGTAGTATATCGGGGGTCAGCTACGACTATAATTCACCCCTCCACTTT	CASSISGVSYDYNSPLHF
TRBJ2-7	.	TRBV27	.	TGTGCCAGCAGTTTCCAGAGCTCCTACGAGCAGTACTTC	CASSFQSSYEQYF
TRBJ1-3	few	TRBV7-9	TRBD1	TGTGCCAGCAGCCCCGGGACAGGGTTATACACCATATATTTT	CASSPGTGLYTIYF
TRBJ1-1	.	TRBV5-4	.	TGTGCCAGCAGCTCCGAATCACAGGCCCCGGGGACTGAAGCTTTCTTT	CASSSESQAPGTEAFF
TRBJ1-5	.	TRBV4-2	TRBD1	TGTGCCAGCAGCCAAGACAGGGGGCAGCCCCAGCATTTT	CASSQDRGQPQHF
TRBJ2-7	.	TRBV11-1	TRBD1	TGTGCCAGCAGCCGAACCGGACAGGGGGTTTCTTACGAGCAGTACTTC	CASSRTGQGVSYEQYF
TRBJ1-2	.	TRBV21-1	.	TGTGCCAGCAGCAAAAGGGACAGGGATTATGGCTACACCTTC	CASSKRDRDYGYTF
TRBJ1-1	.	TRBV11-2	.	TGTGCCAGCACCCGGGGGCAGGAAGCTTTCTTT	CASTRGQEAFF
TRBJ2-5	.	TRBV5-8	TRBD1	TGTGCCAGCAGCTTGGCAGGGACAGGCCAAGAGACCCAGTACTTC	CASSLAGTGQETQYF
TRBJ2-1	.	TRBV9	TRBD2	TGTGCCAGCAGCGTAGTGGCTAGCGGGAGCAATGAGCAGTTCTTC	CASSVVASGSNEQFF
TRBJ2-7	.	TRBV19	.	TGTGCCAGTAGTATAGATCTGGTAGGGAGCTACGAGCAGTACTTC	CASSIDLVGSYEQYF
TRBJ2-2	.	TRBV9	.	TGTGCCAGCAGCGTACTAGCCAGAGAGGCCGGGGAGCTGTTTTTT	CASSVLAREAGELFF
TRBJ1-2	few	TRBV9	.	TGTGCCAGCAGCGTAGCGCAGGGTGGCTATGGCTACACCTTC	CASSVAQGGYGYTF
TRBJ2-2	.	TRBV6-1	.	TGTGCCAGCAGTGAAAGAGGCCGCGCCGGGGAGCTGTTTTTT	CASSERGRAGELFF
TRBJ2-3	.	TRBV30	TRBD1	TGTGCCTGGAGGTCGGGACAGCCCACAGATACGCAGTATTTT	CAWRSGQPTDTQYF
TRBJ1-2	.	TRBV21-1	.	TGTGCGGAGGAAGGTGGCTACACCTTC	CAEEGGYTF
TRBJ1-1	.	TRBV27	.	TGTGCCAGCAGTTTATCGCTGGGGACTGAAGCTTTCTTT	CASSLSLGTEAFF
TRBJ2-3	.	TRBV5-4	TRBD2	TGTGCCAGCAGCGCGGGACTAGCGGTTAGCACAGATACGCAGTATTTT	CASSAGLAVSTDTQYF
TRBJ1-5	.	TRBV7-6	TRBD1	TGTGCCAGCAGCTTGGGACAGGGGAGGCATCAGCCCCAGCATTTT	CASSLGQGRHQPQHF
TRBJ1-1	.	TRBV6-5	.	TGTGCCAGCAGTTACAGCGCTCGGGATATGAACACTGAAGCTTTCTTT	CASSYSARDMNTEAFF
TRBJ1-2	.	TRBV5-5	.	TGTGCCAGCAGCCCAGAGTGGGTGGCAGGGGACTATGGCTACACCTTC	CASSPEWVAGDYGYTF
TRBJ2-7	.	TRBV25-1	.	TGTGCCAGCAGTCCCCAAGGGGTTTCCTACGAGCAGTACTTC	CASSPQGVSYEQYF
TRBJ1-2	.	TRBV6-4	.	TGTGCCAGCAGGGCGGACGAGAGGTCCTATGGCTACACCTTC	CASRADERSYGYTF
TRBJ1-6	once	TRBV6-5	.	TGTGCCAGCAGTTACTCGGCAGGGCGGGGTAATTCACCCCTCCACTTT	CASSYSAGRGNSPLHF
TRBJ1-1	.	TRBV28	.	TGTGCCAGCAGTTTGGGGTGGGGCACTGAAGCTTTCTTT	CASSLGWGTEAFF
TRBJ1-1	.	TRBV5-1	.	TGCGCCAGCAGCTTCAGGGGAGAAGCTTTCTTT	CASSFRGEAFF
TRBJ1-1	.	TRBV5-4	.	TGTGCCAGCAGCTTGGGTTTCTACACTGAAGCTTTCTTT	CASSLGFYTEAFF
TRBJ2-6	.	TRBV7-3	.	TGTGCCAGCAGCCGCTCTGGGGCCAACGTCCTGACTTTC	CASSRSGANVLTF
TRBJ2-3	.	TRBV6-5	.	TGTGCCACGACCCCCAGGGCCAGATTTTCAGATACGCAGTATTTT	CATTPRARFSDTQYF
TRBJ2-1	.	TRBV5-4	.	TGTGCCAGCAGCTTGGGGGTCGGCACGGATGAGCAGTTCTTC	CASSLGVGTDEQFF
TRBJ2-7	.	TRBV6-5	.	TGTGCCAGCAGGACCTCCGGGTCCCACTACGAGCAGTACTTC	CASRTSGSHYEQYF
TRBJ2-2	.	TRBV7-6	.	TGTGCCAGCAGCCCAGCGACCCGACAGAGGGGTGGCGGGGAGCTGTTTTTT	CASSPATRQRGGGELFF
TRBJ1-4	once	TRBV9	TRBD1	TGTGCCAGCAGCGGCCAGGGGGGCTGGGGTGAAAAACTGTTTTTT	CASSGQGGWGEKLFF
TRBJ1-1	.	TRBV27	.	TGTGCCAGCAGCCCGTCTGGGTTCAGGACTGAAGCTTTCTTT	CASSPSGFRTEAFF
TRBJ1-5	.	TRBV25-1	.	TGTGCCAGCAGTGATGGGTGGAGCAATCAGCCCCAGCATTTT	CASSDGWSNQPQHF
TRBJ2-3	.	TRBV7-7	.	TGTGCCAGCAGCCCAGGGGGGGGATTGGGCACAGATACGCAGTATTTT	CASSPGGGLGTDTQYF
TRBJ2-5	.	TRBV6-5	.	TGTGCCAGCAGTTACTCGGGCAGGTTCGAGACCCAGTACTTC	CASSYSGRFETQYF